A single sample gave rise to the 9 T cell receptor beta chains below, sequenced in a study of T-cell memory formation after mild COVID-19. TCRdb passed the 5' RACE reads through MiXCR, listing each CDR3 protein once. The sample has roughly 190,000 distinct CDR3 sequences; about 11% are singletons. Sequenced input: PBMCs or a T cell subset sorted from them (not recorded which). The receptors derive from a man younger than 30 who had mild COVID-19 (a few samples of this study predate the infection). Cell type and time point are not known.

The chain links TRBV20-1 to TRBJ2-7, with 8 bases matching TRBD1. This CDR3 region has 13 residues. Germline V lookup: CDR1 DFQATT, CDR2 SNEGSKA (reference sequence). The junction had 4 bases not matched to a gene; V was cut back by 2 bases and J by 4 bases. The CDR3 protein is CSARQGAGYEQYV. The CDR3 DNA reads TGCAGTGCTAGACAGGGGGCCGGATACGAGCAGTACGTC.

This clonotype was counted only a few times. The genes are TRBV20-1 and TRBJ2-5; perhaps TRBD2 as D (6 bases). Germline V gene data show CDR1 as DFQATT and CDR2 as SNEGSKA (reference sequence). This CDR3 spans 17 amino acids. Trimming stripped 3 bases from V and 2 bases from J, with 22 bases between. The chain's CDR3 is CSARLPGLYEDQETQYF. The CDR3 nucleotides are TGCAGTGCTAGGCTCCCGGGACTTTACGAAGATCAAGAGACCCAGTACTTC.

This clonotype was recorded a few times. V usage is TRBV7-2 and J usage is TRBJ1-5; the D is unclear. In germline, CDR1 is SGHTA, CDR2 FQGNSA. This CDR3 is 15 amino acids long. The V end lost 5 bases, the J end lost 6 bases, and 17 bases lay between the germline ends. Written as DNA, the CDR3 is TGTGCCAGCAGCGCGCATTGGGGAGAGAGTCAGCCCCAGCATTTT. It is translated as CASSAHWGESQPQHF.

This clonotype was counted a few times. This chain uses TRBV28 with TRBJ1-2, with D unresolved. Germline CDR1 is MDHEN and CDR2 is SYDVKM. Trimming cost V 2 bases and J 2 bases, with 6 bases left between them. The length of the CDR3 is 13 residues. CDR3 nucleotide sequence: TGTGCCAGCAGTTTACTGGGGAACTATGGCTACACCTTC. As protein: CASSLLGNYGYTF.

This clonotype was detected many times. This sequence joins TRBV24-1 and TRBJ1-5; D is uncertain. Between the trimmed V and J ends, which lost 5 bases and 5 bases, there was a span of 9 bases. Per the germline V gene, CDR1 is KGHDR and CDR2 is SFDVKD. CDR3 length equals 13 residues. CDR3 sequence reads: CATSGQAHQPQHF. The CDR3 coding sequence is TGTGCCACCAGTGGCCAAGCCCATCAGCCCCAGCATTTT.

The CDR3, as DNA: TGTGCCAGCAGTTTAGGACCGAGGGGCTACACCTTC. This codes for CASSLGPRGYTF. The chain uses TRBV28 and TRBJ1-2; no clear D. CDR1 and CDR2 (germline): MDHEN, SYDVKM. This CDR3 comprises 12 residues. Trimming removed 2 bases from V and 8 bases from J, with 9 bases in between.

This clonotype has a handful of counts. J is TRBJ1-2 and V is TRBV5-4, with D perhaps matching TRBD1 (6 bases). Per germline, CDR1 SGHNT and CDR2 YYREEE (reference sequence). This CDR3 region has 15 residues. Trimming removed 4 bases at V and 4 bases at J, with 17 bases between. In nucleotides, the CDR3 is TGTGCCAGCAGCCCCGGGGGACAAGGGAGCTATGGCTACACCTTC. It encodes CASSPGGQGSYGYTF. Variable domain in full (rest from reference TRBV5-4 and TRBJ1-2): ETGVTQSPTHLIKTRGQQVTLRCSSQSGHNTVSWYQQALGQGPQFIFQYYREEENGRGNFPPRFSGLQFPNYSSELNVNALELDDSALYLCASSPGGQGSYGYTFGSGTRLTVV.

This sequence joins TRBV5-5 and TRBJ1-2; D is possibly TRBD1 (5 bases). The CDR3 is 14 residues long. From germline, CDR1 is SGHKS and CDR2 YYEKEE (reference sequence). Trimming stripped 1 base from V and 4 bases from J, with 11 bases between. The CDR3 loop reads CASSLPGLIYGYTF. The CDR3 region has the DNA TGTGCCAGCAGCTTGCCAGGGTTGATCTATGGCTACACCTTC.

This clonotype has a count of ten or more. The rearrangement links TRBV5-1 to TRBJ1-2; no clear D gene. Trimming left V 4 bases short and J 6 bases short, with 13 bases between. Germline CDR1 reads SGHRS; CDR2 reads YFSETQ. The CDR3 length is 13 residues. In DNA, the CDR3 is TGCGCCAGCAGCCTTAGCGGACGGAATGGCTACACCTTC. Residues: CASSLSGRNGYTF. The full variable domain, its missing parts supplied by reference TRBV5-1 and TRBJ1-2, is KAGVTQTPRYLIKTRGQQVTLSCSPISGHRSVSWYQQTPGQGLQFLFEYFSETQRNKGNFPGRFSGRQFSNSRSEMNVSTLELGDSALYLCASSLSGRNGYTFGSGTRLTVV.